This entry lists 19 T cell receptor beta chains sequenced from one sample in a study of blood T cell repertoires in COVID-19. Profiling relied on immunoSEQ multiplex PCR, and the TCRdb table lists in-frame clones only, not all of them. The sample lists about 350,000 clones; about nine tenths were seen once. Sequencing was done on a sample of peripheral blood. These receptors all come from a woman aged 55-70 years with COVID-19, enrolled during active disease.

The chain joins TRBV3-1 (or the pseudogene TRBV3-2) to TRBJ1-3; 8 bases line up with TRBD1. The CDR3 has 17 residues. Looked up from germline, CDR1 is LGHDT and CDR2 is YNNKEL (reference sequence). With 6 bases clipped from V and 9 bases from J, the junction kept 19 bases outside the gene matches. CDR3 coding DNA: TGTGCCAGCAGTCCCGTTAACCCCAGGACAGGGAGAGGCACCATATATTTT. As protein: CASSPVNPRTGRGTIYF.

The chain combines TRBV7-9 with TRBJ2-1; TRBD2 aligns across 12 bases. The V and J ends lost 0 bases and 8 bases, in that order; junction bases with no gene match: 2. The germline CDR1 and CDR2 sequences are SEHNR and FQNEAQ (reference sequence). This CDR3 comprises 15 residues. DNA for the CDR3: TGTGCCAGCAGCTTAGCGGGACTAGCGGGTTATGAGCAGTTCTTC. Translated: CASSLAGLAGYEQFF.

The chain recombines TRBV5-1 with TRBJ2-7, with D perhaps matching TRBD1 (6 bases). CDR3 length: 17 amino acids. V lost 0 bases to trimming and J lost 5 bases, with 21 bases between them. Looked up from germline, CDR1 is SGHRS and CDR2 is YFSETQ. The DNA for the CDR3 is TGCGCCAGCAGCTTGGAGGGCCCGACAGGTCACGAGGACGAGCAGTACTTC. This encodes CASSLEGPTGHEDEQYF. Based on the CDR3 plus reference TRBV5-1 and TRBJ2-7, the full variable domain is KAGVTQTPRYLIKTRGQQVTLSCSPISGHRSVSWYQQTPGQGLQFLFEYFSETQRNKGNFPGRFSGRQFSNSRSEMNVSTLELGDSALYLCASSLEGPTGHEDEQYFGPGTRLTVT.

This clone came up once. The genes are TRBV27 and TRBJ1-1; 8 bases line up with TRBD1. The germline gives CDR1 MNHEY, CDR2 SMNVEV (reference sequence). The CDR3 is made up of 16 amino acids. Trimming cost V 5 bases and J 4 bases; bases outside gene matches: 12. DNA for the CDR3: TGTGCCAGCAGTCCCCAAGGACAGGGACGGCGCACTGAAGCTTTCTTT. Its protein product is CASSPQGQGRRTEAFF.

CDR3: CSASKPGTIGEQYF. The CDR3 DNA reads as TGCAGTGCTAGTAAACCAGGGACAATCGGCGAGCAGTACTTC. The rearrangement uses TRBV20-1 and TRBJ2-7, with D perhaps TRBD1 (6 bases). Germline assignment: CDR1 DFQATT and CDR2 SNEGSKA (reference sequence). The length of the CDR3 is 14 residues. V lost 3 bases and J lost 6, with 18 bases in between.

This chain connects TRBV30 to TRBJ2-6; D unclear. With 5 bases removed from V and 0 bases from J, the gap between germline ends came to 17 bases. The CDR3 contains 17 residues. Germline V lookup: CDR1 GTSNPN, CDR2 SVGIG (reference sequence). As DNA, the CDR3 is TGTGCCTGGGACCGTTCACGGTCCGGCTCTGGGGCCAACGTCCTGACTTTC. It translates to CAWDRSRSGSGANVLTF.

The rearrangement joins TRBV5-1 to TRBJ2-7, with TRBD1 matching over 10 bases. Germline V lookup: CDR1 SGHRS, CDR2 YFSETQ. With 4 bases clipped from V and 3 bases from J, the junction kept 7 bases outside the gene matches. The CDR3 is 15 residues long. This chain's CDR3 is CASSPDRTGGYEQYF. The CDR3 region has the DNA TGCGCCAGCAGCCCGGACAGGACAGGGGGCTACGAGCAGTACTTC.

The CDR3 protein is CASSPQAGTVSYGYTF. CDR3 bases: TGTGCCAGCTCACCACAAGCTGGGACAGTAAGCTATGGCTACACCTTC. The chain links TRBV18 to TRBJ1-2; 7 positions agree with TRBD1. The trim removed 1 base at V and 4 bases at J, leaving 9 bases unmatched. This CDR3 has 16 residues. From germline, CDR1 is KGHSH and CDR2 LQKENI.

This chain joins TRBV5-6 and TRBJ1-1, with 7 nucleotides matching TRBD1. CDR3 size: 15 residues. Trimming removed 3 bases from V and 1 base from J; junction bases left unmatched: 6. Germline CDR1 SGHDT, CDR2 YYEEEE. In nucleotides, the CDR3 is TGTGCCAGCAGCTCCAATTACAGGGGGAACACTGAAGCTTTCTTT. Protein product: CASSSNYRGNTEAFF.

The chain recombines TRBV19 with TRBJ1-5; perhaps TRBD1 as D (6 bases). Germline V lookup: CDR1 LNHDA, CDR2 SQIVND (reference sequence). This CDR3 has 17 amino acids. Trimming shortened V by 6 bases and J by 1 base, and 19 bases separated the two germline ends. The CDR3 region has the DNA TGTGCCAGTAGAAGTCTGGGCGCAGGGGTGAGCAATCAGCCCCAGCATTTT. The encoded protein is CASRSLGAGVSNQPQHF.

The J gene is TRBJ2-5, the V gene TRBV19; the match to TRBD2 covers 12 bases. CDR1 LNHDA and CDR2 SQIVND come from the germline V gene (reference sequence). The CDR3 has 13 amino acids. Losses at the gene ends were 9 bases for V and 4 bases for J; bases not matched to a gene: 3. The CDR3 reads CARGTSGSETQYF. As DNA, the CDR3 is TGTGCCAGAGGGACTAGCGGGTCAGAGACCCAGTACTTC.

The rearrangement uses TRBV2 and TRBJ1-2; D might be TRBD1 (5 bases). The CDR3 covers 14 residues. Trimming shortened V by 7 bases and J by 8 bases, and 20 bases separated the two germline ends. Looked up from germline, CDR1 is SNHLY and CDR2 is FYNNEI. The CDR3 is CASTVVAGREGYTF. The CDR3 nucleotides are TGTGCCAGCACGGTGGTGGCAGGGAGGGAAGGCTACACCTTC.

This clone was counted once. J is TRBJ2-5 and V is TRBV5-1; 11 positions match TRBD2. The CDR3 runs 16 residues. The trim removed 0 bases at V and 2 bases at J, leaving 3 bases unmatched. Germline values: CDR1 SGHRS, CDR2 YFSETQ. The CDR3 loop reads CASSLGLAGIQETQYF. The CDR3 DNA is TGCGCCAGCAGCTTGGGACTAGCGGGGATACAAGAGACCCAGTACTTC. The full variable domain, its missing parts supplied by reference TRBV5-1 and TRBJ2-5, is KAGVTQTPRYLIKTRGQQVTLSCSPISGHRSVSWYQQTPGQGLQFLFEYFSETQRNKGNFPGRFSGRQFSNSRSEMNVSTLELGDSALYLCASSLGLAGIQETQYFGPGTRLLVL.

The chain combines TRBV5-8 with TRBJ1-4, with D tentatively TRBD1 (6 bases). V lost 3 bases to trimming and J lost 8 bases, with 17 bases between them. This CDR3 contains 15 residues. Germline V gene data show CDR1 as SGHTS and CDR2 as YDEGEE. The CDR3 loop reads CASSSQLQGGEKLFF. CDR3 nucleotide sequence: TGTGCCAGCAGCTCCCAACTACAGGGTGGAGAAAAACTGTTTTTT.

The CDR3 sequence: CASALQGAGNEQFF. Written as DNA, the CDR3 is TGTGCCAGCGCGTTACAGGGGGCCGGCAATGAGCAGTTCTTC. The V and J genes are TRBV2 and TRBJ2-1; 9 nucleotides align to TRBD1. The CDR3 has 14 residues. Unmatched junction bases numbered 8, after V lost 8 bases and J lost 6 bases. Germline-derived CDR1 and CDR2 are SNHLY and FYNNEI.

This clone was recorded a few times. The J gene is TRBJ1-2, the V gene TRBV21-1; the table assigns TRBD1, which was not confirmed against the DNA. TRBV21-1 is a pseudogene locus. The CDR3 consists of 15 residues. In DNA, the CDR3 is TGTGCCAGCAGCAAGGTTACAGGCGAAAACTATGGCTACACCTTC. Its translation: CASSKVTGENYGYTF.

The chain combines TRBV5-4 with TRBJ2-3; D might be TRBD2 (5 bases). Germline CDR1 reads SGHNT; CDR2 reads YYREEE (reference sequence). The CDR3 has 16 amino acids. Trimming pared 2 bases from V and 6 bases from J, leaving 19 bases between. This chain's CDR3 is CASSLGGAQIPDTQYF. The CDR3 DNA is TGTGCCAGCAGCTTAGGAGGAGCCCAAATCCCCGATACGCAGTATTTT.

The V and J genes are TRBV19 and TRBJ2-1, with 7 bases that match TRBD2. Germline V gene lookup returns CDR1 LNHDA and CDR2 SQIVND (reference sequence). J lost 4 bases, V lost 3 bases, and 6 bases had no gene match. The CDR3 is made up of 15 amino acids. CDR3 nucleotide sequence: TGTGCCAGTAGTATCACTTTAGCGGGTTACAATGAGCAGTTCTTC. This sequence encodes CASSITLAGYNEQFF.

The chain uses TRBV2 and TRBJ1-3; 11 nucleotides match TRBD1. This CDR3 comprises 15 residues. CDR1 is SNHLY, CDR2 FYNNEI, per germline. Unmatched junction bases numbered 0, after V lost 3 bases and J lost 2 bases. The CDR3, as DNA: TGTGCCAGCAGTGAGGGACAGGGGGCTGGAAACACCATATATTTT. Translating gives CASSEGQGAGNTIYF.